This T cell receptor (beta chain) originates from a study of shared clonotypes between healthy human individuals. Study background: The study drew on a couple of women and a few men aged 18 to 49 as donors.

The data were produced by immunoSEQ multiplex PCR, yet TCRdb's version contains in-frame clones alone and is incomplete. The table includes roughly 700,000 clones, roughly 70% detected once. This CDR3 spans 16 amino acids. The trim removed 4 bases at V and 4 bases at J, leaving 12 bases unmatched. The germline V gene encodes CDR1 SGHVS and CDR2 FNYEAQ. The specimen was memory CD4+ T cells sorted from blood. The subset denotes: CD45RA-negative fraction. The source of this sequence is a woman in her thirties in good health. V is TRBV7-6 and J is TRBJ2-7; 8 nucleotides agree with TRBD1. CDR3 in DNA: TGTGCCAGCAGCTCGAAGGTGGCAGGGGGCGGTTACGAGCAGTACTTC. Translation gives CASSSKVAGGGYEQYF.